This T cell receptor beta chain emerged from a study of blood T cell repertoires in COVID-19. Germline CDR1 reads SGHDT; CDR2 reads YYEEEE. This CDR3 spans 15 amino acids. Between the trimmed V and J ends, which lost 0 bases and 3 bases, there was a span of 10 bases. Sequencing was performed with immunoSEQ multiplex PCR; in TCRdb, only in-frame clones are kept and a portion is missing. The data show 470,000 or so clones, 80% to 90% seen once. The J gene is TRBJ1-5, the V gene TRBV5-6; the D gene is possibly TRBD1 (6 bases). Sequencing was carried out using peripheral blood. The receptor's source is a human donor in a cohort sampled during active COVID-19. CDR3 bases: TGTGCCAGCAGCTTGGGGGGACACTACAATCAGCCCCAGCATTTT. It yields the protein CASSLGGHYNQPQHF.